A single TCR beta chain is shown here with its context. This entry is derived from a study of blood T cell repertoires in COVID-19. Whole-study context: The United States, Italy and Spain provided the acute and convalescent COVID-19 samples. In each case, the material was cDNA or gDNA derived from T cells, B-cell-depleted T cells, or PBMCs.

Original data processing: From reference gene primer amplification, estimates of nucleated cell counts were derived. The data were produced by immunoSEQ multiplex PCR, yet TCRdb's version contains in-frame clones alone and is incomplete. V and J calls and clone size are as listed in that table; D and trimming were resolved from the DNA. This table has tens of thousands of clones, about 86% appearing once. Trimming took 0 bases from V and 7 from J, leaving 8 bases between them. Per the germline V gene, CDR1 is SGDLS and CDR2 is YYNGEE. This CDR3 is built from 14 residues. The J gene is TRBJ1-6, the V gene TRBV9; maybe TRBD1 (5 bases). The source of this sequence is a man between 65 and 85 years old with acute or convalescent COVID-19. The sample was peripheral blood. CDR3 amino acids: CASSVEQENSPLHF. For the CDR3, the DNA is TGTGCCAGCAGCGTAGAACAGGAGAATTCACCCCTCCACTTT.